This T cell receptor (beta chain) was recovered during a study of shared clonotypes between healthy human individuals. About the research overall: The plates for each donor numbered three CD4 naive, three CD4 memory, two CD8 naive and one CD8 memory.

Execution of the assay was at deep level. TCRdb's table, derived via immunoSEQ multiplex PCR, lists solely in-frame clones and lacks some. Of under 1 million clones listed, around 93% were seen once; the top ten hold 24%. Study-level findings and limits: Blood alone was sampled, and tissue repertoires likely differ.

Between the trimmed V and J ends, which lost 6 bases and 12 bases, there was a span of 14 bases. The CDR3 loop spans 12 amino acids. The germline V gene has CDR1 MGHDK and CDR2 SYGVNS. CD8 cells regarded as naive lacked CD45RO, were positively chosen for CCR7, and omitted terminally differentiated effector memory CD45RA+ cells. Concerning this clone: The target antigen is unknown.

The receptor was isolated from a man younger than 40 in good health. Sequences were obtained from naive CD8+ T cells sorted from blood. The chain recombines TRBV25-1 with TRBJ1-4; D may be TRBD1 (6 bases). In nucleotides, the CDR3 is TGTGCCAGCAGAGGGGGACGGTACGAACTGTTTTTT. Translation: CASRGGRYELFF.